The entry that follows covers one TCR beta chain sequence. The record originates from a study of cytomegalovirus exposure and HLA in healthy donors. At the level of the study: HLA-typed donors contributed approximately 92 million unique TCRs, which were held in an early data release.

Both 60 Vbeta primers and 13 Jbeta primers went into the PCR. Profiling relied on immunoSEQ multiplex PCR, and the TCRdb table lists in-frame clones only, not all of them. Of 100,000 to 150,000 clones in the sample, more than 60% were seen once. The CDR3 covers 13 residues. Trimming left V 1 base short and J 10 bases short, with 13 bases between. Germline V gene sequence: CDR1 SGHDN, CDR2 FVKESK. This clonotype was sampled from a man younger than 35 in good health and CMV-seronegative. V usage is TRBV14 and J usage is TRBJ1-2; unclear D gene. Sequenced: PBMCs. The CDR3 bases are TGTGCCAGCAGCCAAGCACACGGAGCCGACTACACCTTC. This encodes CASSQAHGADYTF.